Following are 5 T cell receptor beta chains from one sample sequenced in a study of naive and memory T cell subsets. Two oligonucleotides, mixed equimolar, formed the beta constant-region primer covering TRBC1 and TRBC2. Four rounds of PCR amplified the ligated cDNA using nested alpha and beta constant-region primers plus SP2. TCRdb reprocessed the UMI-ligation and nested PCR reads via MiXCR and lists one record per CDR3 protein. The sample includes roughly 80,000 distinct CDR3 sequences, about 9.9% seen only once; the top ten take over 0.95%. Sequenced input: naive CD8+ T cells from blood. The source of these receptors is a human donor in good health.

The genes are TRBV19 and TRBJ1-1; possibly TRBD1 for D (5 bases). Between the trimmed V and J ends, which lost 9 bases and 0 bases, there was a span of 14 bases. CDR3 length: 14 residues. Germline V lookup: CDR1 LNHDA, CDR2 SQIVND (reference sequence). The CDR3 nucleotides are TGTGCCAGCCGACGGGGGGGATTGAACACTGAAGCTTTCTTT. This sequence encodes CASRRGGLNTEAFF.

This clonotype was recorded a few times. J is TRBJ2-1 and V is TRBV30; D may be TRBD2 (5 bases). There are 13 residues in the CDR3. V shed 0 bases and J shed 9 bases, with 12 bases lying between them. Germline values: CDR1 GTSNPN, CDR2 SVGIG (reference sequence). The CDR3 DNA reads TGTGCCTGGAGTGTAGTTGGCGAGGGTGAGCAGTTCTTC. Protein product: CAWSVVGEGEQFF. Looking up the rest from reference TRBV30 and TRBJ2-1 gives the full variable domain: SQTIHQWPATLVQPVGSPLSLECTVEGTSNPNLYWYRQAAGRGLQLLFYSVGIGQISSEVPQNLSASRPQDRQFILSSKKLLLSDSGFYLCAWSVVGEGEQFFGPGTRLTVL.

This clonotype was counted at least ten times. This chain joins TRBV29-1 and TRBJ2-7; 11 bases are a match to TRBD1. The CDR3 is 14 residues long. Germline V gives CDR1 SQVTM, CDR2 ANQGSEA. V dropped 5 bases and J dropped 0; count of bases not matched to a gene: 3. The CDR3 region is CSVSDRGRSYEQYF. DNA of the CDR3: TGCAGCGTTTCGGACAGGGGGCGCTCCTACGAGCAGTACTTC.

The rearrangement links TRBV4-1 to TRBJ2-7, with 9 bases identical to TRBD2. The J segment lost 4 bases and the V segment lost 3 bases, leaving 7 bases of the junction unmatched. The CDR3 is 15 residues long. Germline lookup yields CDR1 MGHRA and CDR2 YSYEKL. The CDR3 nucleotides read TGCGCCAGCAGCCAGCTTAGCGGGAGCAGGTACGAGCAGTACTTC. Protein: CASSQLSGSRYEQYF.

In its sample, this clonotype was seen a few times. The chain carries TRBV20-1 and TRBJ2-1; weak D call: TRBD2 (6 bases). Germline assignment: CDR1 DFQATT and CDR2 SNEGSKA (reference sequence). The V gene lost 3 bases and the J gene lost 0 bases, with 21 bases spanning the gap. The CDR3 contains 18 residues. The CDR3 protein is CSASKGTGIADSYNEQFF. Here the CDR3 DNA reads TGCAGTGCTAGTAAAGGAACGGGGATAGCGGACTCCTACAATGAGCAGTTCTTC.